The 17 T cell receptor beta chains presented below share a single source sample, sequenced in a study of radiotherapy plus CTLA-4 blockade in lung cancer. Some clones are missing from TCRdb's copy, which holds only in-frame ones; the method was immunoSEQ multiplex PCR. The data show 9,500 to 15,000 clones, under 90% seen once. The sequencing used peripheral blood, collected from a patient treated with radiotherapy plus ipilimumab. The receptors originated from a human donor with non-small cell lung cancer that progressed on radiotherapy plus ipilimumab.

The rearrangement joins TRBV25-1 to TRBJ2-4, with D perhaps given as TRBD1 or TRBD2 (5 bases each). This CDR3 comprises 13 residues. V was trimmed by 2 bases and J by 11 bases, leaving 13 bases between them. Looked up from germline, CDR1 is MGHDK and CDR2 is SYGVNS. The CDR3 coding sequence is TGTGCCAGCAGTGAACCCGGGGCGAGGGTTCAGTACTTC. This sequence encodes CASSEPGARVQYF.

The genes are TRBV19 and TRBJ2-3, with 9 bases lining up with TRBD2. With V trimmed by 5 bases and J by 1 base, 7 bases remained unmatched. Germline assignment: CDR1 LNHDA and CDR2 SQIVND (reference sequence). The CDR3 has 16 amino acids. The CDR3 sequence is CASSGRGGLGTDTQYF. CDR3 nucleotide sequence: TGTGCCAGTAGTGGGCGGGGGGGCCTCGGCACAGATACGCAGTATTTT.

The chain carries TRBV19 and TRBJ2-2; D is unclear. Germline V gene data show CDR1 as LNHDA and CDR2 as SQIVND (reference sequence). The CDR3 has 11 residues. Trimming stripped 9 bases from V and 8 bases from J, with 10 bases between. DNA for the CDR3: TGTGCCAGCCAGAATTATGGGGAGCTGTTTTTT. Encoded protein: CASQNYGELFF.

The genes are TRBV7-5 and TRBJ2-1; the table's TRBD2 call for D was not verified on the DNA. TRBV7-5 is a pseudogene. The CDR3 consists of 15 residues. This CDR3 reads CARSLIREGYNEQFF. DNA of the CDR3: TGTGCCAGAAGCTTAATCAGGGAGGGCTACAATGAGCAGTTCTTC.

A note on this clone: At one end the junction does not follow the germline gene, possibly because of a read error. Different DNA sequences within this sample yield the same CDR3. The V gene is TRBV10-3, the J gene TRBJ2-1, with D possibly called TRBD1 or TRBD2 (5 bases each). This CDR3 region has 20 residues. Germline V gene lookup returns CDR1 ENHRY and CDR2 SYGVKD. CDR3 region: CAISESVGAIGAGKDNEQFF. CDR3 nucleotides: TGTGCCATCAGTGAGTCCGTCGGTGCTATCGGGGCAGGGAAGGACAATGAGCAATTCTTC.

The chain joins TRBV2 to TRBJ1-4, with TRBD1 as a possible D gene (6 bases). Germline CDR1 and CDR2: SNHLY and FYNNEI. The CDR3 has 15 residues. V gave up 6 bases and J gave up 3 bases, with 14 bases separating them. CDR3 in DNA: TGTGCCAGCAGCCCGGGGGGGGCTGCTAATGAAAAACTGTTTTTT. The encoded protein is CASSPGGAANEKLFF.

The rearrangement joins TRBV9 to TRBJ2-3; D might be TRBD1 (6 bases). With 3 bases removed from V and 3 bases from J, the gap between germline ends came to 17 bases. Germline V gives CDR1 SGDLS, CDR2 YYNGEE. The CDR3 extends over 16 amino acids. The CDR3 coding sequence is TGTGCCAGCAGCGAGGGGGACGGGGCGGGTACAGATACGCAGTATTTT. This codes for CASSEGDGAGTDTQYF.

V is TRBV13 and J is TRBJ2-7; 10 bases fit TRBD2. CDR1 PRHDT and CDR2 FYEKMQ come from the germline V gene (reference sequence). The ends lost 5 bases at V and 0 bases at J; junction bases unmatched: 4. This CDR3 is 15 amino acids long. The chain's CDR3 is CASSHTSGTSYEQYF. DNA for the CDR3: TGTGCCAGCAGCCACACTAGCGGGACCTCCTACGAGCAGTACTTC.

The V gene is TRBV7-9, the J gene TRBJ2-1; TRBD2 agrees at 9 bases. CDR1 and CDR2 from the germline V gene are SEHNR and FQNEAQ (reference sequence). This CDR3 has 15 amino acids. V shed 4 bases and J 12 bases; nucleotides not matched to a gene: 13. The CDR3 DNA follows: TGTGCCAGCAGCTCATCAGCGGGGGGAAACATAGGGCAGTTCTTC. Amino acids: CASSSSAGGNIGQFF. The complete variable domain, with remaining parts taken from reference TRBV7-9 and TRBJ2-1, reads DTGVSQNPRHKITKRGQNVTFRCDPISEHNRLYWYRQTLGQGPEFLTYFQNEAQLEKSRLLSDRFSAERPKGSFSTLEIQRTEQGDSAMYLCASSSSAGGNIGQFFGPGTRLTVL.

The chain has TRBV6-1 and TRBJ2-3, with 7 bases aligning to TRBD1. This CDR3 is 14 amino acids long. J lost 4 bases, V lost 5 bases, and 6 bases had no gene match. Germline CDR1 MNHNS, CDR2 SASEGT. The CDR3: CASSTGVSADTQYF. As DNA, the CDR3 is TGTGCCAGCAGTACAGGGGTGTCGGCAGATACGCAGTATTTT.

The chain uses TRBV4-3 and TRBJ2-3, with D possibly matching TRBD1 (6 bases). The CDR3 runs to 15 residues. V was cut by 3 bases and J by 2 bases, with 12 bases left in between. CDR1 LGHNA and CDR2 YSLEER come from the germline V gene. CDR3 sequence: CASSQGAQDTDTQYF. In nucleotides, the CDR3 is TGCGCCAGCAGCCAGGGGGCGCAAGACACAGATACGCAGTATTTT.

In DNA, the CDR3 is TGTGCCAGCACCCAAACAGGGTTGGGACTAAACACAGATACGCAGTATTTT. This codes for CASTQTGLGLNTDTQYF. The V gene is TRBV13, the J gene TRBJ2-3; D possibly corresponds to TRBD2 (7 bases). This CDR3 contains 17 residues. Trimming shortened V by 7 bases and J by 2 bases, and 22 bases separated the two germline ends. Germline CDR1 reads PRHDT; CDR2 reads FYEKMQ (reference sequence).

This sequence joins TRBV2 and TRBJ2-5; D perhaps matches TRBD2 (6 bases). The CDR3 sequence is 15 residues long. The V end was cut by 1 base, the J end by 1 base, with 10 bases between. Germline CDR1 and CDR2: SNHLY and FYNNEI. The CDR3 loop reads CASSEEAGRQETQYF. The CDR3 DNA sequence: TGTGCCAGCAGTGAAGAGGCGGGGCGCCAAGAGACCCAGTACTTC.

The rearrangement links TRBV7-2 to TRBJ2-3; 10 nucleotides match TRBD2. The CDR3 covers 15 residues. The germline gives CDR1 SGHTA, CDR2 FQGNSA. J lost 5 bases, V lost 3 bases, and 5 bases had no gene match. The CDR3 reads CASSFSGGARDTQYF. In DNA form, the CDR3 reads TGTGCCAGCAGCTTCAGCGGGGGGGCTAGAGATACGCAGTATTTT.

The chain joins TRBV7-2 to TRBJ2-5, with 12 nucleotides matching TRBD2. Germline assignment: CDR1 SGHTA and CDR2 FQGNSA. The CDR3 extends over 15 amino acids. The V and J ends lost 5 bases and 6 bases, in that order; junction bases with no gene match: 7. The CDR3 sequence: CASSKLAGGLKTQYF. CDR3 nucleotides: TGTGCCAGCAGCAAACTAGCGGGGGGTTTGAAGACCCAGTACTTC.

The V and J genes are TRBV4-3 and TRBJ2-3, with 13 bases matching TRBD2. This CDR3 region has 17 residues. The V and J ends lost 3 bases and 6 bases, in that order; junction bases with no gene match: 9. Germline assignment: CDR1 LGHNA and CDR2 YSLEER. CDR3: CASSQEETSGGLDTQYF. The CDR3 DNA is TGCGCCAGCAGCCAGGAAGAGACTAGCGGGGGGTTGGATACGCAGTATTTT.

The rearrangement links TRBV7-9 to TRBJ1-1; D is undetermined. The CDR3 extends over 12 amino acids. Germline assignment: CDR1 SEHNR and CDR2 FQNEAQ (reference sequence). Trimming left V 0 bases short and J 4 bases short, with 3 bases between. Here the CDR3 DNA reads TGTGCCAGCAGCTTAGCTCCCACTGAAGCTTTCTTT. Its protein product is CASSLAPTEAFF.